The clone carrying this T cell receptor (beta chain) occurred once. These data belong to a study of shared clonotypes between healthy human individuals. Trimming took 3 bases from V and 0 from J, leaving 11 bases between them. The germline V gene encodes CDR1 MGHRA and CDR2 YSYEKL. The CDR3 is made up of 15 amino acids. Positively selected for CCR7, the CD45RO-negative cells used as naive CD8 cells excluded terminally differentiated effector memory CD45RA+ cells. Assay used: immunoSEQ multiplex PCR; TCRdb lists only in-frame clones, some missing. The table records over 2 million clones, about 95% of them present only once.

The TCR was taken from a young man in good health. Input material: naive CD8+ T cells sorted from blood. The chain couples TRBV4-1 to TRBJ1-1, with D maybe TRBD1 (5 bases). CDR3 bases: TGCGCCAGCAGCCAGACGGTGGGGCTGAACACTGAAGCTTTCTTT. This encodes CASSQTVGLNTEAFF.